These T cell receptor beta chains were read from a single sample in a study of blood T cell repertoires in COVID-19. Clones were read by immunoSEQ multiplex PCR, and TCRdb kept only the in-frame ones, dropping some. The sample holds about 23,000 clones, about 90% seen once. The specimen was peripheral blood. The receptors originated from an elderly woman with active COVID-19. CDR3s include the opening cysteine and the closing phenylalanine or tryptophan. Each record gives: J gene, V gene, CDR3 protein.

J gene: TRBJ2-5; V gene: TRBV9; CDR3 protein: CASSVGNSGGQETQYF
J gene: TRBJ2-5; V gene: TRBV7-8; CDR3 protein: CASSPMGQGGETQYF
J gene: TRBJ2-3; V gene: TRBV7-2; CDR3 protein: CASSSGQGDTQYF
J gene: TRBJ2-5; V gene: TRBV5-1; CDR3 protein: CASSLTNQETQYF
J gene: TRBJ2-5; V gene: TRBV5-1; CDR3 protein: CASSPTRGEETQYF
J gene: TRBJ2-7; V gene: TRBV27; CDR3 protein: CASSLGQGVTYEQYF
J gene: TRBJ2-5; V gene: TRBV19; CDR3 protein: CASSTLGLETQYF
J gene: TRBJ2-5; V gene: TRBV10-2; CDR3 protein: CASSEGGSAGMGETQYF
J gene: TRBJ2-7; V gene: TRBV10-3; CDR3 protein: CAIRKSGGPYEQYF
J gene: TRBJ2-2; V gene: TRBV4-3; CDR3 protein: CASSQGDTLGELFF
J gene: TRBJ1-5; V gene: TRBV19; CDR3 protein: CASSITAGNQPQHF
J gene: TRBJ1-2; V gene: TRBV27; CDR3 protein: CASSLRGGGGYTF
J gene: TRBJ2-3; V gene: TRBV9; CDR3 protein: CASSLAGGADTQYF
J gene: TRBJ1-3; V gene: TRBV7-2; CDR3 protein: CASGAAVTSGNTIYF
J gene: TRBJ2-7; V gene: TRBV5-1; CDR3 protein: CASSRDMSSYEQYF
J gene: TRBJ2-5; V gene: TRBV19; CDR3 protein: CASSTGTGGNGETQYF
J gene: TRBJ1-1; V gene: TRBV5-1; CDR3 protein: CASSLGGNTEAFF
J gene: TRBJ1-1; V gene: TRBV2; CDR3 protein: CASSDREGLNTEAFF
J gene: TRBJ2-5; V gene: TRBV18; CDR3 protein: CASSPPFRGGETQYF
J gene: TRBJ2-5; V gene: TRBV7-3; CDR3 protein: CASSPGTSPGETQYF
J gene: TRBJ2-3; V gene: TRBV10-3; CDR3 protein: CAIKDSGGARLSGTDTQYF
J gene: TRBJ1-2; V gene: TRBV5-1; CDR3 protein: CASSLLGLLNYGYTF
J gene: TRBJ2-3; V gene: TRBV14; CDR3 protein: CASSQDYWRGPPGGQYF
J gene: TRBJ1-1; V gene: TRBV10-3; CDR3 protein: CAIGQGVSEAFF
J gene: TRBJ2-4; V gene: TRBV29-1; CDR3 protein: CSPTTFWAKNIQYF
J gene: TRBJ2-3; V gene: TRBV30; CDR3 protein: CAWEAGGTDTQYF
J gene: TRBJ1-1; V gene: TRBV4-1; CDR3 protein: CASADPARDTEAFF
J gene: TRBJ1-1; V gene: TRBV9; CDR3 protein: CASTPREGQGTEAFF
J gene: TRBJ2-7; V gene: TRBV6-6; CDR3 protein: CASSYAGGEQYF
J gene: TRBJ2-5; V gene: TRBV4-1; CDR3 protein: CASSQAWGPETQYF
J gene: TRBJ1-4; V gene: TRBV7-9; CDR3 protein: CASSLGPATNEKLFF
J gene: TRBJ1-6; V gene: TRBV30; CDR3 protein: CAWRWGGQGDNSPLHF
J gene: TRBJ2-3; V gene: TRBV29-1; CDR3 protein: CSVVGGLTDTQYF
J gene: TRBJ2-7; V gene: TRBV6-2/TRBV6-3; CDR3 protein: CASSYVGREQYF
J gene: TRBJ2-5; V gene: TRBV7-2; CDR3 protein: CASSSPGGREETQYF
J gene: TRBJ2-2; V gene: TRBV7-2; CDR3 protein: CASRFGTGGTGELFF
J gene: TRBJ1-3; V gene: TRBV18; CDR3 protein: CASSLTGFTGNTIYF
J gene: TRBJ2-7; V gene: TRBV12-3/TRBV12-4; CDR3 protein: CASSPAYEQYF
J gene: TRBJ2-3; V gene: TRBV9; CDR3 protein: CASSRAGPTDTQYF
J gene: TRBJ1-1; V gene: TRBV29-1; CDR3 protein: CSVPSGTEAFF
J gene: TRBJ1-2; V gene: TRBV18; CDR3 protein: CASSPYDRGSYTF